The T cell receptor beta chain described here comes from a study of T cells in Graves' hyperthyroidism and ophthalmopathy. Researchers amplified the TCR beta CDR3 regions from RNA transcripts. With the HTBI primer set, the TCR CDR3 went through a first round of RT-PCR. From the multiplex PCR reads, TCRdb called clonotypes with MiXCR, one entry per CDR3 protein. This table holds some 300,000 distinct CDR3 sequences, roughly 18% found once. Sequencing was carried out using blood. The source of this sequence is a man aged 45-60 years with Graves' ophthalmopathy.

CDR3 DNA: TGTGCCAGCTCACCATTAGTGTCCGCGGGAGGGGCCACAGATACGCAGTATTTT. Encoded protein: CASSPLVSAGGATDTQYF. The chain joins TRBV18 to TRBJ2-3, with 9 nucleotides matching TRBD2. The germline CDR1 and CDR2 sequences are KGHSH and LQKENI. J lost 2 bases, V lost 2 bases, and 11 bases had no gene match. The CDR3 length is 18 residues. Together with reference TRBV18 and TRBJ2-3, the CDR3 gives the full variable domain: NAGVMQNPRHLVRRRGQEARLRCSPMKGHSHVYWYRQLPEEGLKFMVYLQKENIIDESGMPKERFSAEFPKEGPSILRIQQVVRGDSAAYFCASSPLVSAGGATDTQYFGPGTRLTVL.